The clone carrying this TCR beta chain came up a few times. Its antigen is currently unknown. The CDR3 contains 13 residues. The V gene's germline CDR1 is MNHNS and CDR2 SASEGT. Trimming left V 6 bases short and J 4 bases short, with 12 bases between. TCRdb reprocessed the 5' RACE reads with MiXCR, giving one entry per CDR3 protein. The sample yields 8,000 to 10,000 distinct CDR3 sequences, 55% seen once. Points from the study as a whole: Larger-cohort validation covered only one TCR beta V-J rearrangement.

Tregs were sorted as CD4+CD25+CD127-/low cells. The sample comprised Tregs sorted from a lymph node. The chain carries TRBV6-1 and TRBJ2-5; TRBD2 is a possible D gene (6 bases). The source is a female donor with breast cancer. DNA of the CDR3: TGTGCCAGCAGGTTGAGACTAGGAGAGACCCAGTACTTC. It codes for CASRLRLGETQYF.